These 18 T cell receptor beta chains were all obtained from the same sample, sequenced in a study of T cells expressing NK-cell markers. With the 5' RACE reads reprocessed, TCRdb shows one record per CDR3 protein and no DNA. This sample's clone table lists about 440,000 distinct CDR3 sequences. The sequenced sample consisted of blood T cells: a sorted CD56 or NKG2C T cell subset, CD4+ or CD8+ T cells, or bulk PBMC T cells (not recorded which). All receptors come from a woman aged 18-69 years in good health.

This chain joins TRBV7-2 and TRBJ2-5; TCRdb proposes TRBD2, but this gene call is untestable without DNA. CDR3 size: 15 residues. Per the germline V gene, CDR1 is SGHTA and CDR2 is FQGNSA. The CDR3 loop reads CASSPSSGGGETQYF.

V gene TRBV5-5 combines with J gene TRBJ1-2; TCRdb proposes TRBD1, but this gene call is untestable without DNA. Germline values: CDR1 SGHKS, CDR2 YYEKEE (reference sequence). This CDR3 has 13 residues. CDR3 sequence reads: CASSLTGDGGYTF.

The chain couples TRBV20-1 to TRBJ2-1; the TRBD2 assignment by TCRdb is unverifiable without DNA. CDR3 size: 16 residues. CDR1 and CDR2 from the germline V gene are DFQATT and SNEGSKA (reference sequence). CDR3 residues: CSASPFGLGRANEQFF.

This rearrangement joins TRBV30 to TRBJ1-4; the TCRdb D gene call, TRBD1, has no DNA to confirm it. This CDR3 is built from 15 residues. The germline V gene has CDR1 GTSNPN and CDR2 SVGIG (reference sequence). The CDR3 protein is CAWSPRGASNEKLFF.

This chain connects TRBV27 to TRBJ1-6; the TRBD1 assignment by TCRdb is unverifiable without DNA. Germline V gene sequence: CDR1 MNHEY, CDR2 SMNVEV (reference sequence). The CDR3 has 13 amino acids. The CDR3 spells CASSLRGASPLHF.

V and J are TRBV5-8 and TRBJ2-1; TCRdb calls TRBD1, which cannot be checked without DNA. This CDR3 spans 15 amino acids. CDR1 is SGHTS, CDR2 YDEGEE, per germline. CDR3 amino acids: CASLSGPSSYNEQFF.

The CDR3 loop reads CATSSHGTVEQFF. The chain is built from TRBV15 and TRBJ2-1; the TRBD2 assignment by TCRdb is unverifiable without DNA. Germline V lookup: CDR1 LNHNV, CDR2 YYDKDF (reference sequence). The CDR3 covers 13 residues. Supplemented by reference TRBV15 and TRBJ2-1, the full variable domain reads DAMVIQNPRYQVTQFGKPVTLSCSQTLNHNVMYWYQQKSSQAPKLLFHYYDKDFNNEADTPDNFQSRRPNTSFCFLDIRSPGLGDTAMYLCATSSHGTVEQFFGPGTRLTVL.

The chain is built from TRBV13 and TRBJ2-5; TCRdb reports TRBD2, a call that lacks DNA to check it against. Germline assignment: CDR1 PRHDT and CDR2 FYEKMQ (reference sequence). The length of the CDR3 is 16 residues. The CDR3 region is CASSNLTGGPQETQYF.

The J gene is TRBJ2-4, the V gene TRBV29-1; the D gene TCRdb calls, TRBD1, cannot be checked with no DNA. Germline values: CDR1 SQVTM, CDR2 ANQGSEA. This CDR3 contains 16 residues. The CDR3 protein is CSGLGQGMIGKNIQYF. Complete variable domain (other parts from reference TRBV29-1 and TRBJ2-4): SAVISQKPSRDICQRGTSLTIQCQVDSQVTMMFWYRQQPGQSLTLIATANQGSEATYESGFVIDKFPISRPNLTFSTLTVSNMSPEDSSIYLCSGLGQGMIGKNIQYFGAGTRLSVL.

This chain uses TRBV19 with TRBJ1-5. The CDR3 is made up of 15 amino acids. The germline V gene encodes CDR1 LNHDA and CDR2 SQIVND (reference sequence). CDR3 sequence reads: CASRSREVGNQPQHF.

V gene TRBV7-2 combines with J gene TRBJ2-3; with no DNA, the TCRdb D assignment of TRBD1 cannot be verified. This CDR3 has 18 amino acids. The germline V gene encodes CDR1 SGHTA and CDR2 FQGNSA. CDR3 in amino acids: CASSLAGGTTLSTDTQYF.

The rearrangement joins TRBV7-9 to TRBJ1-1. Germline V gene lookup returns CDR1 SEHNR and CDR2 FQNEAQ (reference sequence). The CDR3 totals 16 residues. The CDR3 is CASSPTLRGRVTEAFF.

V gene TRBV20-1 combines with J gene TRBJ2-5; TCRdb calls TRBD2, which cannot be checked without DNA. Looked up from germline, CDR1 is DFQATT and CDR2 is SNEGSKA (reference sequence). The CDR3 runs 16 residues. The CDR3 loop reads CSARDAFIGGAETQYF.

The CDR3 loop is CASSFLQNTGELFF. V and J are TRBV12-3 or TRBV12-4 and TRBJ2-2. The CDR3 spans 14 residues.

J is TRBJ2-1 and V is TRBV19; TCRdb calls TRBD2, which cannot be checked without DNA. Looked up from germline, CDR1 is LNHDA and CDR2 is SQIVND (reference sequence). This CDR3 has 17 amino acids. The CDR3 reads CASTSTSGVYTYNEQFF.

V gene TRBV5-4 combines with J gene TRBJ2-6. Germline-derived CDR1 and CDR2 are SGHNT and YYREEE (reference sequence). CDR3 length equals 14 residues. Here the CDR3 reads CASSRLSGANVLTF.

The chain has TRBV20-1 and TRBJ2-3; TCRdb selects TRBD2, and the lack of DNA leaves this call unchecked. CDR3 length: 14 amino acids. Germline-derived CDR1 and CDR2 are DFQATT and SNEGSKA (reference sequence). The CDR3 sequence is CSAYTSGVVDTQYF.

The chain combines TRBV20-1 with TRBJ2-7; TCRdb's D gene call, TRBD1, goes unchecked for lack of DNA. Germline CDR1 and CDR2: DFQATT and SNEGSKA (reference sequence). This CDR3 spans 14 amino acids. CDR3 in amino acids: CSARALTGFYEQYF.